This TCR beta chain was observed in a study of blood T cell repertoires in COVID-19. Study overall: Samples came from the United States, Italy and Spain, spanning acute and convalescent COVID-19.

CDR3 length: 14 amino acids. The J segment lost 4 bases and the V segment lost 3 bases, leaving 1 base of the junction unmatched. CDR1 and CDR2 (germline): SEHNR, FQNEAQ (reference sequence). The authors' processing: Estimation of nucleated cell counts relied on the amplification of reference gene primers. Method: immunoSEQ multiplex PCR; TCRdb's copy keeps in-frame clones and lacks some. From that table come the V and J calls and clone size; the DNA was used to work out D and trimming. The top ten clones hold 1.5% to 2% of a sample with some 130,000 clones, less than 90% of them seen once. There are a few counts of this clone.

The source of this sequence is a man in his sixties or seventies with acute or convalescent COVID-19. The sequencing sample was made of peripheral blood. This chain joins TRBV7-9 and TRBJ2-2, with 8 bases matching TRBD1. In nucleotides, the CDR3 is TGTGCCAGCAGCTTGGGACAGGCCACCGGGGAGCTGTTTTTT. Translating gives CASSLGQATGELFF.